The 26 T cell receptor beta chains in this list originate from one sample, sequenced in a study of T cell changes during pregnancy in multiple sclerosis. The protocol was immunoSEQ multiplex PCR, while the TCRdb copy is restricted to in-frame clones and leaves out a portion. This repertoire shows about 67,000 clones, roughly nine tenths found once; its top ten account for more than 1.4%. Sequenced material: peripheral blood, taken in the second trimester of pregnancy. The receptors originated from a female donor with multiple sclerosis, enrolled in a pregnancy study.

The chain joins TRBV18 to TRBJ1-2; 8 positions agree with TRBD1. The V and J ends lost 6 bases and 6 bases, in that order; junction bases with no gene match: 9. Looked up from germline, CDR1 is KGHSH and CDR2 is LQKENI. The CDR3 sequence is 14 residues long. In nucleotides, the CDR3 is TGTGCCAGCTCCCCTACAGGGGGGTCGGATGGCTACACCTTC. It translates to CASSPTGGSDGYTF.

This sequence joins TRBV19 and TRBJ2-7, with 15 bases matching TRBD2. The length of the CDR3 is 15 residues. Germline V gives CDR1 LNHDA, CDR2 SQIVND (reference sequence). Trimming cost V 7 bases and J 4 bases; bases outside gene matches: 5. The CDR3 loop is CASTTGTSGRYEQYF. CDR3 nucleotides: TGTGCCAGTACCACTGGGACTAGCGGGAGGTACGAGCAGTACTTC.

This chain links TRBV6-5 with TRBJ1-3; D is unresolved. The V end was cut by 5 bases, the J end by 0 bases, with 8 bases between. The CDR3 covers 14 residues. Germline CDR1 is MNHEY and CDR2 is SVGAGI. The CDR3 protein is CASSPHNSGNTIYF. The CDR3 coding sequence is TGTGCCAGCAGTCCGCACAACTCTGGAAACACCATATATTTT.

The chain has TRBV29-1 and TRBJ2-7; D might be TRBD2 (5 bases). Germline V gene data show CDR1 as SQVTM and CDR2 as ANQGSEA. V was clipped by 4 bases and J by 0 bases, with 7 bases between them. This CDR3 spans 12 amino acids. The CDR3 nucleotides are TGCAGCGTTGGGAGGAGCTCCTACGAGCAGTACTTC. Its translation is CSVGRSSYEQYF.

The chain carries TRBV9 and TRBJ2-7; 8 bases agree with TRBD1. The V segment lost 5 bases and the J segment 2 bases; nucleotides outside the gene matches: 6. Looked up from germline, CDR1 is SGDLS and CDR2 is YYNGEE. CDR3 length: 14 residues. The DNA for the CDR3 is TGTGCCAGCAGAGAGGACAGGGTTACCTACGAGCAGTACTTC. Amino acid sequence: CASREDRVTYEQYF.

The chain employs TRBV7-8 and TRBJ1-4; no definite D call. The germline V gene encodes CDR1 SGHVS and CDR2 FQNEAQ. Trimming pared 4 bases from V and 1 base from J, leaving 16 bases between. This CDR3 comprises 17 residues. In nucleotides, the CDR3 is TGTGCCAGCAGCTCCCGGAGGGTGAGGGTAACTAATGAAAAACTGTTTTTT. It yields the protein CASSSRRVRVTNEKLFF.

V is TRBV30 and J is TRBJ2-7, with 12 bases identical to TRBD1. The CDR3 covers 17 residues. Losses at the gene ends were 1 base for V and 7 bases for J; bases not matched to a gene: 14. Germline CDR1 GTSNPN, CDR2 SVGIG (reference sequence). The CDR3 sequence: CAWSAYFPGQGAGEQYF. CDR3 DNA: TGTGCCTGGAGTGCTTACTTTCCGGGACAGGGGGCGGGTGAGCAGTACTTC.

J is TRBJ1-4 and V is TRBV9, with D possibly TRBD1 on 6 matching bases. Germline CDR1 SGDLS, CDR2 YYNGEE. Trimming stripped 2 bases from V and 7 bases from J, with 15 bases between. The CDR3 sequence is 15 residues long. The CDR3 sequence is CASSVGQGYSEKLFF. The CDR3, as DNA: TGTGCCAGCAGCGTTGGTCAGGGGTATAGTGAAAAACTGTTTTTT.

The chain uses TRBV6-4 and TRBJ2-3; 8 bases are a match to TRBD2. In germline, CDR1 is MRHNA, CDR2 SNTAGT. The CDR3 has 15 amino acids. Trimming at V came to 0 bases and at J to 1 base, leaving 0 bases not matched to a gene. The CDR3 nucleotides read TGTGCCAGCAGTGACTCGCGGGGGGGCACAGATACGCAGTATTTT. Protein sequence: CASSDSRGGTDTQYF.

The chain combines TRBV4-3 with TRBJ2-7, with a weak D call TRBD1 (6 bases). The CDR3 has 16 amino acids. From germline, CDR1 is LGHNA and CDR2 YSLEER. V lost 2 bases and J 3 bases, leaving 17 bases between the germline ends. The CDR3 here is CASSQSVGDRNYEQYF. CDR3 nucleotide sequence: TGCGCCAGCAGCCAAAGTGTTGGAGACAGGAACTACGAGCAGTACTTC.

V gene TRBV4-2 combines with J gene TRBJ2-2, with TRBD2 as a possible D gene (5 bases). V lost 1 base, J lost 4 bases, and 13 bases lay in between. This CDR3 comprises 16 residues. Germline V gene data show CDR1 as LGHNA and CDR2 as YNFKEQ. CDR3 nucleotide sequence: TGTGCCAGCAGCCAAGCGGGATTAGGTGGCACCGGGGAGCTGTTTTTT. It is translated as CASSQAGLGGTGELFF.

This clone was counted once. V and J are TRBV5-1 and TRBJ1-4; 7 nucleotides match TRBD1. CDR1 is SGHRS, CDR2 YFSETQ, per germline. The J segment lost 2 bases and the V segment lost 4 bases, leaving 8 bases of the junction unmatched. The CDR3 spans 16 residues. The CDR3 DNA is TGCGCCAGCAGCCAAGGACAGGCTTGGACTAATGAAAAACTGTTTTTT. Its translation is CASSQGQAWTNEKLFF.

This CDR3 reads CASIPFEGEYTEAFF. CDR3 in DNA: TGTGCCAGCATCCCCTTTGAGGGGGAATACACTGAAGCTTTCTTT. The gene calls are TRBV6-1 and TRBJ1-1; maybe TRBD1 (6 bases). Trimming shortened V by 7 bases and J by 3 bases, and 18 bases separated the two germline ends. The CDR3 contains 15 residues. Germline values: CDR1 MNHNS, CDR2 SASEGT.

The chain employs TRBV23-1 and TRBJ2-7; D might be TRBD1 (7 bases). TRBV23-1 belongs to the ORF category, with a function that is uncertain. V was cut by 11 bases and J by 1 base, with 15 bases left in between. The CDR3 runs to 13 residues. The DNA for the CDR3 is TGCGCCTGGAGGGAGACAGGGTCCTACGAGCAGTACTTC. Translated, it gives CAWRETGSYEQYF.

The V and J genes are TRBV4-2 and TRBJ2-1, with 15 bases fitting TRBD2. J lost 5 bases, V lost 0 bases, and 11 bases had no gene match. The V gene's germline CDR1 is LGHNA and CDR2 YNFKEQ. The CDR3 totals 20 residues. The CDR3 is CASSQDLGLAGGPSNNEQFF. The CDR3 coding sequence is TGTGCCAGCAGCCAAGATCTAGGACTAGCGGGGGGGCCGTCGAACAATGAGCAGTTCTTC.

The chain is built from TRBV30 and TRBJ2-7; D unclear. Between the trimmed V and J ends, which lost 0 bases and 8 bases, there was a span of 11 bases. The germline gives CDR1 GTSNPN, CDR2 SVGIG (reference sequence). The CDR3 extends over 12 amino acids. This CDR3 is CAWSVSARKQYF. As DNA, the CDR3 is TGTGCCTGGAGTGTTTCGGCTAGAAAGCAGTACTTC.

V usage is TRBV4-3 and J usage is TRBJ1-2, with D perhaps matching TRBD1 (5 bases). V was pared by 6 bases and J by 5 bases, with 13 bases between. The CDR3 loop spans 13 amino acids. Germline V gives CDR1 LGHNA, CDR2 YSLEER. CDR3 in DNA: TGCGCCAGCAGGGAGGGAGGGGAGTATGGCTACACCTTC. As protein: CASREGGEYGYTF.

The genes are TRBV6-5 and TRBJ2-1, with D maybe TRBD2 (5 bases). Germline V lookup: CDR1 MNHEY, CDR2 SVGAGI. CDR3 size: 13 residues. V gave up 8 bases and J gave up 3 bases, with 11 bases separating them. The CDR3 loop is CASSAGGYNEQFF. CDR3 sequence (DNA): TGTGCCAGCTCCGCGGGTGGCTACAATGAGCAGTTCTTC.

The gene calls are TRBV10-3 and TRBJ2-2, with D hard to call. This CDR3 spans 17 amino acids. The V and J ends lost 4 bases and 2 bases respectively, with 17 bases between them. Germline assignment: CDR1 ENHRY and CDR2 SYGVKD. The CDR3 region is CAISVPNRAFNTGELFF. CDR3 in DNA: TGTGCCATCAGTGTACCAAACCGCGCTTTTAACACCGGGGAGCTGTTTTTT.

V gene TRBV19 combines with J gene TRBJ1-3, with D unclear. This CDR3 is built from 17 residues. Germline values: CDR1 LNHDA, CDR2 SQIVND (reference sequence). Trimming stripped 4 bases from V and 2 bases from J, with 18 bases between. The CDR3: CASSSPVVSGTGNTIYF. In nucleotides, the CDR3 is TGTGCCAGTAGTAGCCCAGTAGTGAGCGGAACTGGAAACACCATATATTTT. Complete variable domain (other parts from reference TRBV19 and TRBJ1-3): DGGITQSPKYLFRKEGQNVTLSCEQNLNHDAMYWYRQDPGQGLRLIYYSQIVNDFQKGDIAEGYSVSREKKESFPLTVTSAQKNPTAFYLCASSSPVVSGTGNTIYFGEGSWLTVV.

The chain has TRBV29-1 and TRBJ1-2, with D perhaps matching TRBD1 (6 bases). V lost 4 bases to trimming and J lost 7 bases, with 13 bases between them. The CDR3 runs 12 residues. Per the germline V gene, CDR1 is SQVTM and CDR2 is ANQGSEA. The CDR3 nucleotides read TGCAGCGTTGGAGCCTCAGGGGCTGGCTACACCTTC. Amino acid sequence: CSVGASGAGYTF.

J is TRBJ2-5 and V is TRBV7-9; 9 nucleotides align to TRBD1. Losses at the gene ends were 1 base for V and 0 bases for J; bases not matched to a gene: 0. This CDR3 region has 15 residues. CDR1 and CDR2 from the germline V gene are SEHNR and FQNEAQ (reference sequence). The CDR3 sequence is CASSLGDRDQETQYF. In DNA form, the CDR3 reads TGTGCCAGCAGCTTAGGGGACAGGGACCAAGAGACCCAGTACTTC.

This chain joins TRBV30 and TRBJ2-3; TRBD1 matches at 8 bases. The V gene end was trimmed by 3 bases and the J gene end by 2 bases; junction bases not matched to a gene: 7. The germline V gene encodes CDR1 GTSNPN and CDR2 SVGIG (reference sequence). This CDR3 has 15 amino acids. CDR3 DNA sequence: TGTGCCTGGAGGGACAGGGTTGACAACACAGATACGCAGTATTTT. Protein product: CAWRDRVDNTDTQYF.

CDR3 DNA sequence: TGTGCCTGTTCTAAGGGGCTTTTCAATCAGCCCCAGCATTTT. Translated, it gives CACSKGLFNQPQHF. The V and J genes are TRBV30 and TRBJ1-5; perhaps TRBD1 as D (5 bases). This CDR3 spans 14 amino acids. From germline, CDR1 is GTSNPN and CDR2 SVGIG (reference sequence). The V end lost 6 bases, the J end lost 3 bases, and 15 bases lay between the germline ends.

The V and J genes are TRBV28 and TRBJ1-1; perhaps TRBD1 as D (6 bases). Germline V CDR1 and CDR2: MDHEN, SYDVKM. Trimming took 1 base from V and 3 from J, leaving 12 bases between them. The CDR3 totals 15 residues. CDR3 nucleotide sequence: TGTGCCAGCAGTTTATTCGGGGGGCGCGACACTGAAGCTTTCTTT. It codes for CASSLFGGRDTEAFF.

A note on this clone: Within the sample, other DNA sequences also encode this same CDR3. This chain links TRBV30 with TRBJ1-5, with D possibly matching TRBD1 (5 bases). CDR1 is GTSNPN, CDR2 SVGIG, per germline (reference sequence). The length of the CDR3 is 13 residues. With 5 bases removed from V and 5 bases from J, the gap between germline ends came to 13 bases. CDR3 loop: CAWSIQGDQPQHF. CDR3 DNA: TGTGCCTGGTCCATCCAGGGTGATCAGCCCCAGCATTTT.